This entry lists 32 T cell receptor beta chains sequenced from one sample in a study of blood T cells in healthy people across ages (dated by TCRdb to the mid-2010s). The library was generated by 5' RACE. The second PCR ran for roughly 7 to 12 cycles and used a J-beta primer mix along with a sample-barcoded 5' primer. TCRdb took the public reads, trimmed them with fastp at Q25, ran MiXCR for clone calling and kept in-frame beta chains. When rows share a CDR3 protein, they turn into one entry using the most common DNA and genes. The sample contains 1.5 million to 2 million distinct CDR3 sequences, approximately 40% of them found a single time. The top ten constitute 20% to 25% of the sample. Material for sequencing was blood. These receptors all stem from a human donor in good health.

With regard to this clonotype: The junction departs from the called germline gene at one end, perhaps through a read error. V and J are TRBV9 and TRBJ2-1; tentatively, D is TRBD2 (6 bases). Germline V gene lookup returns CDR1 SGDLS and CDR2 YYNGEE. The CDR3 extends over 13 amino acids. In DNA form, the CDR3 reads TGTGCCAGCGGGGGGATGATTATGAATGAGCGGTTCTTC. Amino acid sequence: CASGGMIMNERFF.

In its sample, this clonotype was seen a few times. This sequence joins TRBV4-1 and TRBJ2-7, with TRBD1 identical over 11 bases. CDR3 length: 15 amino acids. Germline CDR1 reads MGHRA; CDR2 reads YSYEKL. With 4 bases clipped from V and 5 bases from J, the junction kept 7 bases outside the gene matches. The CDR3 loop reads CASSRADRGLDEQYF. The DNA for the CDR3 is TGCGCCAGCAGCCGCGCGGACAGGGGGCTTGACGAGCAGTACTTC.

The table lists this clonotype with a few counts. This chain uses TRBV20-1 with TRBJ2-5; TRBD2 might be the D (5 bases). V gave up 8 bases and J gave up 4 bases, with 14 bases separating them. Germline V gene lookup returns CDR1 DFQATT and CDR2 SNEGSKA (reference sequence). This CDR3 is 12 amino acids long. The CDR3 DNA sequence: TGCAGTTTTGGGAGCTCGGGAGAGACCCAGTACTTC. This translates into CSFGSSGETQYF.

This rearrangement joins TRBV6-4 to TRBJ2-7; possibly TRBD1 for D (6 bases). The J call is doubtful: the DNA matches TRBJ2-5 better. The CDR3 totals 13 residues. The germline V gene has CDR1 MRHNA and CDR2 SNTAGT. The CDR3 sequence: CASSVEGGETQYF. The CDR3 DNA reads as TGTGCCAGCAGTGTTGAAGGGGGAGAGACCCAGTACTTC.

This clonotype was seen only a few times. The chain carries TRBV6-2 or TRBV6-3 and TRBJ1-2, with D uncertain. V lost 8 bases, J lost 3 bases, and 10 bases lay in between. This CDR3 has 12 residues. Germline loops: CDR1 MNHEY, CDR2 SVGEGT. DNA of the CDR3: TGTGCCAGCGGTCAGACTTACTATGGCTACACCTTC. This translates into CASGQTYYGYTF.

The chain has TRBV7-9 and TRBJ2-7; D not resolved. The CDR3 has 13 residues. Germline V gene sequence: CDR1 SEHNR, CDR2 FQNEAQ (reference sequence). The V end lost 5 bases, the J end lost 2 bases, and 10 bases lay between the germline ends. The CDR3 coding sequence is TGTGCCAGCAGCCCCGTTGAAACCTACGAGCAGTACTTC. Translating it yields CASSPVETYEQYF. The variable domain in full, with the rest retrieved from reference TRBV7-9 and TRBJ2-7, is DTGVSQNPRHKITKRGQNVTFRCDPISEHNRLYWYRQTLGQGPEFLTYFQNEAQLEKSRLLSDRFSAERPKGSFSTLEIQRTEQGDSAMYLCASSPVETYEQYFGPGTRLTVT.

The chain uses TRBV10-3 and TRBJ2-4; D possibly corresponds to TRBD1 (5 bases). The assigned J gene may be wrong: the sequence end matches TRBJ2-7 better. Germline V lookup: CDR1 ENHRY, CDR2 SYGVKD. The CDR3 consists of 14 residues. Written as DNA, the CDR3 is TGTGCCATCAGGTTTCAGGGCAACTCCTACGAGCAGTACTTC. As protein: CAIRFQGNSYEQYF.

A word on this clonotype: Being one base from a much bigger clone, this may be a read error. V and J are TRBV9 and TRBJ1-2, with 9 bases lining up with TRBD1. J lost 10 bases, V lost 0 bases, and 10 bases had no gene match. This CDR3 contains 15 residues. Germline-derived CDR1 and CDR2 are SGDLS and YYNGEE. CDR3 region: CASSVGLGQGPDYTF. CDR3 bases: TGTGCCAGCAGCGTAGGATTGGGACAGGGCCCGGACTACACCTTC.

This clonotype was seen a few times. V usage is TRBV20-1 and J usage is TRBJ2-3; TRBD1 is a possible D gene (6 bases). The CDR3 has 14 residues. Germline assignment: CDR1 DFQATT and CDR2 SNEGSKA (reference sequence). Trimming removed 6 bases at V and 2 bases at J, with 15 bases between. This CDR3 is CSAPDRRYTDTQYF. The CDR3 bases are TGCAGTGCCCCTGACAGGAGATACACAGATACGCAGTATTTT.

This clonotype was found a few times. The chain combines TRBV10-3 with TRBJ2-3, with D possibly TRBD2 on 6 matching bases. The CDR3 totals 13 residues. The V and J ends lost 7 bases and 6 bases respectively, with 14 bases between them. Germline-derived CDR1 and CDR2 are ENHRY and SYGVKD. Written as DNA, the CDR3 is TGTGCCATCATGGCGGGGCGCTCTGATACGCAGTATTTT. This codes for CAIMAGRSDTQYF.

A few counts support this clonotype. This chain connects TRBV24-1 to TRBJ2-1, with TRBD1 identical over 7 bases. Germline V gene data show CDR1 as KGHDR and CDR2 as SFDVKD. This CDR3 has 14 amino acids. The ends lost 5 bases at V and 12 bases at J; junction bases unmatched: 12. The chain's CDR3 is CATSGTGLEGRQFF. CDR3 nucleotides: TGTGCCACCAGTGGGACAGGCCTCGAGGGTCGGCAGTTCTTC.

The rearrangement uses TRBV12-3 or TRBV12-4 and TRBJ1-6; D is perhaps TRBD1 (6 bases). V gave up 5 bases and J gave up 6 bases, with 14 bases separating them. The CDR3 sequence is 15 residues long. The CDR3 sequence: CASSLPGHINSPLHF. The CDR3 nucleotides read TGTGCCAGCAGTCTACCGGGACACATTAATTCACCCCTCCACTTT.

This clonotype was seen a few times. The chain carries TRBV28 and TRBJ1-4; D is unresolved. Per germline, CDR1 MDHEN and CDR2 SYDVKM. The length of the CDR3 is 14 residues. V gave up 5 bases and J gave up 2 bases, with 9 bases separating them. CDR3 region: CASSRPGTNEKLFF. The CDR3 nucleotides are TGTGCCAGCAGTCGTCCGGGTACTAATGAAAAACTGTTTTTT.

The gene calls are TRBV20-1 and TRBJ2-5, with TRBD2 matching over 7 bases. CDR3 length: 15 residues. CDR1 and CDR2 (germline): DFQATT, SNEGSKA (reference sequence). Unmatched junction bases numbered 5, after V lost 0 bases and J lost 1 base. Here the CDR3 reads CSARDPSGFQETQYF. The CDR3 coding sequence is TGCAGTGCTAGAGATCCTAGCGGTTTCCAAGAGACCCAGTACTTC.

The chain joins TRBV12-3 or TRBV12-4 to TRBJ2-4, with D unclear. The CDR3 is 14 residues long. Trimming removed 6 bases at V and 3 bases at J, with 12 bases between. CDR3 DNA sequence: TGTGCCAGCAGCCCGACGGCTGGCAAAAACATTCAGTACTTC. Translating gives CASSPTAGKNIQYF.

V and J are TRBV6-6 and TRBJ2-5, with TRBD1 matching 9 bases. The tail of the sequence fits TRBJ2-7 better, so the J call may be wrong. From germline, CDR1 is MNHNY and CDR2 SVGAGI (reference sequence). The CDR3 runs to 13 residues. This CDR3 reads CASNPGTGLEQYF. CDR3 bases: TGTGCCAGCAACCCGGGGACAGGGCTCGAGCAGTACTTC.

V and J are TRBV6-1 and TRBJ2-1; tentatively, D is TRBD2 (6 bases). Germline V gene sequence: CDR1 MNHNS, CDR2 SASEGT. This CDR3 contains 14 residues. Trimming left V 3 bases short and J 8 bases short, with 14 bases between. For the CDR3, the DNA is TGTGCCAGCAGTGAGGGGGGTAAGGTGGATGAGCAGTTCTTC. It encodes CASSEGGKVDEQFF.

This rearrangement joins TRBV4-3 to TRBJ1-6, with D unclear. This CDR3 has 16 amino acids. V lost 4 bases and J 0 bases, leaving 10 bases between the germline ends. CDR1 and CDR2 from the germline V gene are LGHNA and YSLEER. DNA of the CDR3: TGCGCCAGCAGCCCTTACTTCCGCTCCTATAATTCACCCCTCCACTTT. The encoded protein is CASSPYFRSYNSPLHF.

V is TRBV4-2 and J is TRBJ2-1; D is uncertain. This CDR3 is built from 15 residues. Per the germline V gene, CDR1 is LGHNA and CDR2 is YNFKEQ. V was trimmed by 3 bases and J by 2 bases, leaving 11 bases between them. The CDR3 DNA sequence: TGTGCCAGCAGCCAGTGGAGTGGAGCCTACAATGAGCAGTTCTTC. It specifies CASSQWSGAYNEQFF.

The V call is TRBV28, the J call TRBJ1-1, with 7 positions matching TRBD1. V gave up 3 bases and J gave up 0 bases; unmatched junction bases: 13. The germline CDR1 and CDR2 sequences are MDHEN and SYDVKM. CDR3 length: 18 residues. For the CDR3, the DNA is TGTGCCAGCAGTTTCAGACAGGGCGTATTAGTTATGAACACTGAAGCTTTCTTT. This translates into CASSFRQGVLVMNTEAFF.

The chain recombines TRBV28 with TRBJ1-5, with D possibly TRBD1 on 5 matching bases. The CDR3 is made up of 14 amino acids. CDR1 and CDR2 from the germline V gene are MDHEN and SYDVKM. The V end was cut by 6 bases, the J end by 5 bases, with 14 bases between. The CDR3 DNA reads TGTGCCAGCAGCGACGCCACCAGGGATCAGCCCCAGCATTTT. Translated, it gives CASSDATRDQPQHF. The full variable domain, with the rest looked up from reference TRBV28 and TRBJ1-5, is DVKVTQSSRYLVKRTGEKVFLECVQDMDHENMFWYRQDPGLGLRLIYFSYDVKMKEKGDIPEGYSVSREKKERFSLILESASTNQTSMYLCASSDATRDQPQHFGDGTRLSIL.

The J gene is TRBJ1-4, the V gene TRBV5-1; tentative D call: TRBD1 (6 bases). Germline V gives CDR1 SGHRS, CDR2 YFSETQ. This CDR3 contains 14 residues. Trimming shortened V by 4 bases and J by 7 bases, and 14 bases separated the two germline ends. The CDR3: CASSPGTTLEKLFF. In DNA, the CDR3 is TGCGCCAGCAGCCCCGGGACAACCCTTGAAAAACTGTTTTTT.

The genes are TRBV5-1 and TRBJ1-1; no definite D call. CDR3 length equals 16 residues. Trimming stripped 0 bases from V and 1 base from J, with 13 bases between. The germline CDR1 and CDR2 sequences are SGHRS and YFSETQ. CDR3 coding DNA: TGCGCCAGCAGCTTGGTCTTCGGGTCTCAGAACACTGAAGCTTTCTTT. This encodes CASSLVFGSQNTEAFF.

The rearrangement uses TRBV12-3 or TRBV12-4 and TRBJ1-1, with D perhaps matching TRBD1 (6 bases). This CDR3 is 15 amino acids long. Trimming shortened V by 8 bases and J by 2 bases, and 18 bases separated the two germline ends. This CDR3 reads CASAPRGGRNTEAFF. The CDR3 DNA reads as TGTGCCAGCGCGCCGAGAGGGGGAAGAAACACTGAAGCTTTCTTT.

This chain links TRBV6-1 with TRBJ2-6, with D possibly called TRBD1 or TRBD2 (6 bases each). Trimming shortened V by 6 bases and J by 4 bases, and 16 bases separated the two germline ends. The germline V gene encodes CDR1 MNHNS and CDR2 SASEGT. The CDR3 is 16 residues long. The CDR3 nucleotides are TGTGCCAGCAGGGGAGGAACAGGGTCCGGGGCCAACGTCCTGACTTTC. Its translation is CASRGGTGSGANVLTF.

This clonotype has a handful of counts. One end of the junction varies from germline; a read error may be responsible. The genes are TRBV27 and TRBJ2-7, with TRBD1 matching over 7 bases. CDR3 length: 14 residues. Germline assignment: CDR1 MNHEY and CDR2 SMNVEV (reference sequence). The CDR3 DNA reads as TGCGCCAGCAGCCCTCAGGGGGTAACCTACGAGCAGTACTTC. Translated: CASSPQGVTYEQYF.

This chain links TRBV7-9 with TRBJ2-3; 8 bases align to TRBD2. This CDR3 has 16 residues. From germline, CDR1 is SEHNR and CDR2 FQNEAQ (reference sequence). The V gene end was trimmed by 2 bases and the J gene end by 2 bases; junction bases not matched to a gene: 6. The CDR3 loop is CASSLSRGGFTDTQYF. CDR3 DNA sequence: TGTGCCAGCAGCTTATCCCGGGGGGGATTCACAGATACGCAGTATTTT.

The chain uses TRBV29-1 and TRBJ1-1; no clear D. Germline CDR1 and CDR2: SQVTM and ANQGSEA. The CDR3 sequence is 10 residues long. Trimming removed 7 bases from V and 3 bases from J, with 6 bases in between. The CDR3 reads CSAKYTEAFF. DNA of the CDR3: TGCAGCGCCAAGTACACTGAAGCTTTCTTT. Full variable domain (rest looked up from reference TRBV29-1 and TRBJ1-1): SAVISQKPSRDICQRGTSLTIQCQVDSQVTMMFWYRQQPGQSLTLIATANQGSEATYESGFVIDKFPISRPNLTFSTLTVSNMSPEDSSIYLCSAKYTEAFFGQGTRLTVV.

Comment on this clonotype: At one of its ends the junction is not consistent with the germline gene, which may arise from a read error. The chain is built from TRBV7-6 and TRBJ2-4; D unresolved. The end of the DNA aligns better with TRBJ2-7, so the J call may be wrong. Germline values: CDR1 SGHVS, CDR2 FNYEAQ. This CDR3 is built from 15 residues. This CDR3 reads CASSLRRTTFYEQYF. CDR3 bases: TGCGCCAGCAGCTTAAGGCGCACTACCTTCTACGAGCAGTACTTC.

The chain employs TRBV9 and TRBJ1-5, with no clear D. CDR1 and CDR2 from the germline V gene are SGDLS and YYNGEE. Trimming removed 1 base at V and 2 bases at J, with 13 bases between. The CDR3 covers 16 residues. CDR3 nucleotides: TGTGCCAGCAGCGTAAGAGGGTTTTACGGCAATCAGCCCCAGCATTTT. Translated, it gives CASSVRGFYGNQPQHF.

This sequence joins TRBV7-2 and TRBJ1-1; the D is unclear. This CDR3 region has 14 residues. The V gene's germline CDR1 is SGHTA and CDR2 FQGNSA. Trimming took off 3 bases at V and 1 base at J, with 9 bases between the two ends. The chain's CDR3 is CASSFSRQNTEAFF. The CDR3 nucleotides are TGTGCCAGCAGCTTCAGCCGACAGAACACTGAAGCTTTCTTT.

The CDR3 DNA follows: TGTGCCAGCCTCGAACAGGGAGACAATCAGCCCCAGCATTTT. This sequence encodes CASLEQGDNQPQHF. This chain links TRBV28 with TRBJ1-5; TRBD1 might be the D (6 bases). Germline V gene sequence: CDR1 MDHEN, CDR2 SYDVKM. V lost 8 bases and J 3 bases, leaving 14 bases between the germline ends. The CDR3 is 14 residues long.